This T cell receptor beta chain was sequenced in a study of monozygotic twins with inflammatory bowel disease. Study-level findings and limits: Differing immunosuppressive treatments may have added variability to patient repertoires.

Worth noting for this clonotype: Antigen unknown.

TCRdb reprocessed the 5' RACE reads, keeping one entry per CDR3 protein, no DNA. The sample spans about 210,000 distinct CDR3 sequences; the ten largest clones claim less than 2%. The germline CDR1 and CDR2 sequences are SGHDT and YYEEEE. The CDR3 contains 14 residues. Blood samples measuring more than 2 ml were taken per donor. The sample consisted of blood. The chain joins TRBV5-6 to TRBJ2-2; the D gene TCRdb calls, TRBD2, cannot be checked with no DNA. The TCR comes from a human donor with ulcerative colitis or Crohn's disease, or a healthy co-twin of an affected twin (not recorded which). The CDR3 region is CASSLGEYTGELFF.